This T cell receptor (beta chain) was found in a study of CD8 T cells in Susac syndrome. Turning to the study itself: Clinical remission applied to roughly 8 sequenced Susac syndrome patients, and roughly six had active disease. Treatment status at blood draw for the Susac syndrome patients was therapy-naive, corticosteroids, or intravenous immunoglobulin alone.

The germline V and J ends were trimmed by 5 bases and 7 bases, with 14 bases remaining between them. The germline CDR1 and CDR2 sequences are SQVTM and ANQGSEA. There are 12 residues in the CDR3. Random hexamers primed reverse transcription of about 0.45 to 1 ug RNA. immunoSEQ multiplex PCR amplified TCR beta CDR3 across 54 Vbeta, 13 Jbeta. TCRdb analysed the immunoSEQ multiplex PCR reads with MiXCR anew, one entry per CDR3 protein. The repertoire holds 150,000 to 160,000 distinct CDR3 sequences, with roughly 95% as singletons. The rearrangement joins TRBV29-1 to TRBJ1-1; D remains unclear. The sequenced sample consisted of CD4+ T cells from PBMCs. The source is a human donor with Susac syndrome. The CDR3 spells CSVSSRPSEAFF. The CDR3 DNA is TGCAGCGTTTCCTCTCGCCCAAGTGAAGCTTTCTTT.